The sequence of this T cell receptor beta chain was determined in a study of blood T cell repertoires in COVID-19 (dated by TCRdb to the early 2020s). With respect to the entire study: Samples covering the acute and convalescent phases of COVID-19 were provided by collaborators in the United States, Italy and Spain. A freely available public database, intended as a resource for researchers studying the immune response to SARS-CoV-2, is where the repertoires were released. Nearly every sample came with metadata listing a de-identified subject ID, COVID-19 status, age in years and sex. The samples were drawn from two sources: the first 160 participants of the ongoing ImmuneRACE study, and fewer than 1,500 subjects contributed by 6 global collaborators. The material from the prospective study consisted of cDNA or gDNA derived from T cells, B-cell-depleted T cells, or PBMCs. The dataset comprised deeply sampled blood TCRbeta repertoires from subjects exposed to, actively infected with, or recovered from COVID-19. Where HLA class I and class II types were available, the types were taken from metadata supplied by the sample provider, not from assay-based typing.

Trimmed from V: 0 bases; trimmed from J: 3 bases; junction bases lacking a gene match: 4. Based on the germline V gene (reference sequence), the CDR1 and CDR2 sequences are SGHKS and YYEKEE. The CDR3, from cysteine to phenylalanine, totals 15 residues. The only DNA kept is the CDR3, 45 bases in frame from the first base. Whole blood was collected in K2EDTA tubes by collaborating institutions according to the institutions' own protocols. For TCRbeta analysis, collaborators shipped samples in one of three forms: frozen whole blood, isolated PBMCs, or DNA extracted from either of those sample types. What the work shows at the level of the full study, not this receptor alone: The amount of clinical and demographic metadata varied by source and participant and was provided uncurated.

In regard to this clone: Its antigen target is currently unknown. No much larger clone is present one base from it, and per-base qualities are unavailable.

The immunoSEQ Assay, a bias-controlled multiplex PCR, was used to amplify TCRbeta CDR3 regions from genomic DNA. The study's own analysis went as follows. Within the assay, amplification of reference gene primers was used to estimate how many nucleated cells each sample contained. Sequence reads were collapsed and filtered to measure the absolute abundance of every unique TCRbeta CDR3 rearrangement. Productive Simpson clonality was computed per sample as the square root of Simpson's diversity index over productive rearrangements. Not all clones reach the TCRdb copy of this immuneACCESS table, which keeps in-frame sequences only. Checked studies attribute under half of the gap to unresolved V genes and leave the rest unexplained. For V, J and clone size, that table is used; D and trimming come from the DNA. This sample lists about 46,000 clones; around 88% were detected once. Jointly, the top ten make up around 6% of the sample.

This receptor was identified in a woman over 75 with acute or convalescent COVID-19. The sequencing input was peripheral blood. The chain is encoded by TRBV5-5 joined to TRBJ1-2; TRBD1 agrees with 8 junctional bases. In nucleotides, the sequence is TGTGCCAGCAGCTTGGGACAGGGGTTGTACTATGGCTACACCTTC. This encodes CASSLGQGLYYGYTF.